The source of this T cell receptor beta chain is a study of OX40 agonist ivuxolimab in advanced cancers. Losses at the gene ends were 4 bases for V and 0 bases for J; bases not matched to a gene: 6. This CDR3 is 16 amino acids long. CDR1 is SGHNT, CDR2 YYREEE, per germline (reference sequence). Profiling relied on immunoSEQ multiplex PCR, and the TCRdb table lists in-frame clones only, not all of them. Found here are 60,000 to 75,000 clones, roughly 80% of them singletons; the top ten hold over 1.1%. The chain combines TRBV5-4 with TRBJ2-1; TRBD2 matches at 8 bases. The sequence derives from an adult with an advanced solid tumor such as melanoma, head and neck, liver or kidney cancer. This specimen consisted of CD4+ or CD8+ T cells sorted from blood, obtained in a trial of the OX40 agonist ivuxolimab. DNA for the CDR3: TGTGCCAGCAGCCCCTCAGCGGGGGCCTCCTACAATGAGCAGTTCTTC. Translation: CASSPSAGASYNEQFF.